This T cell receptor beta chain was sequenced during a study of cytomegalovirus exposure and HLA in healthy donors. The PCR contained 60 Vbeta and 13 Jbeta primers. The method was immunoSEQ multiplex PCR; TCRdb's version includes in-frame clones alone and lacks a portion of them. The table has fewer than 250,000 clones, 79% seen once; the top ten hold approximately 1.5%. Looked up from germline, CDR1 is MNHNS and CDR2 is SASEGT. The CDR3 spans 14 residues. V was pared by 5 bases and J by 7 bases, with 6 bases of the junction left unmatched. The rearrangement links TRBV6-1 to TRBJ1-5, with 9 bases matching TRBD1. Sequenced material: PBMCs. The TCR comes from a young woman in good health and CMV-seronegative. The CDR3 here is CASSTDRGEQPQHF. The CDR3, as DNA: TGTGCCAGCAGTACAGACAGGGGGGAACAGCCCCAGCATTTT.